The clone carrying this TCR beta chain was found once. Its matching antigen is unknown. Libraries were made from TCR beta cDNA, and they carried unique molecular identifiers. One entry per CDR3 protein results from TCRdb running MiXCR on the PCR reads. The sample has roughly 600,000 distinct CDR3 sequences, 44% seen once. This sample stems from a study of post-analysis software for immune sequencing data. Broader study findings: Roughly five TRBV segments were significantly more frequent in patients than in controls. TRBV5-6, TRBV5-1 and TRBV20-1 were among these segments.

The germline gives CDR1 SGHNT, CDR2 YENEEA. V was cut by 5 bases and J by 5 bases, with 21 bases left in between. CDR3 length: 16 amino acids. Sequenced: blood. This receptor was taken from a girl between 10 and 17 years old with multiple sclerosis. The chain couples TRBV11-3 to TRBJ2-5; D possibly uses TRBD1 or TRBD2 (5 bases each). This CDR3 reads CASSPLGDVGVETQYF. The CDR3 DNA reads TGTGCCAGCAGCCCCTTGGGGGACGTCGGTGTGGAGACCCAGTACTTC.